This TCR beta chain was identified during a study of T-cell memory formation after mild COVID-19. Across the whole study: Across donors, TCR clusters were largely donor specific.

The CDR3 has 13 amino acids. CDR1 and CDR2 from the germline V gene are DFQATT and SNEGSKA (reference sequence). V gave up 4 bases and J gave up 3 bases, with 12 bases separating them. From the 5' RACE reads, TCRdb called clonotypes with MiXCR, one entry per CDR3 protein. The sample comprises under 550,000 distinct CDR3 sequences, about 18% of which are singletons, and 9% to 15% rests with the top ten. In this sample, this clonotype turned up a few times. The sequence was collected from an adult woman who had mild COVID-19 (a few samples of this study predate the infection). Cell type and time point are not known. The chain recombines TRBV20-1 with TRBJ1-1; D ambiguous. Sequenced sample: PBMCs or a T cell subset sorted from them (not recorded which). In nucleotides, the CDR3 is TGCAGTGCTAAAATTGGTGGGGACACTGAAGCTTTCTTT. It encodes CSAKIGGDTEAFF.